The rows below give T cell receptor beta chains drawn from one sample of a study of T cell responses to AZD1222 COVID-19 vaccine. Repertoires were generated with immunoSEQ multiplex PCR, while TCRdb's copy carries only in-frame clones and drops some. Of 95,000 to 150,000 clones in the sample, almost 95% were seen once. Here the sequenced sample was peripheral blood, taken on day 0 of AZD1222 vaccination. The receptors were gathered from an adult in good health. Each CDR3 is given with its conserved first and last residue. A D gene is named only where the DNA matches it firmly. Some rows mark clone size as missing; the rest say once, few, many or name a class of expanded clone.

V: TRBV19
size: .
J: TRBJ1-3
D: .
DNA: TGTGCCAGTAGTATAGGAACGGGGGCCGGCGGAAACACCATATATTTT
CDR3: CASSIGTGAGGNTIYF

V: TRBV6-5
size: .
J: TRBJ1-1
D: .
DNA: TGTGCCAGCATCCCGTTCGAGGGCACTGAAGCTTTCTTT
CDR3: CASIPFEGTEAFF

V: TRBV9
size: .
J: TRBJ1-4
D: .
DNA: TGTGCCAGCAGCCCCAGAGGAGTAAGAAATGAAAAACTGTTTTTT
CDR3: CASSPRGVRNEKLFF

V: TRBV28
size: .
J: TRBJ1-3
D: .
DNA: TGTGCCAGCAGTCCGGGAGGGAGTGGAAACACCATATATTTT
CDR3: CASSPGGSGNTIYF

V: TRBV7-2
size: .
J: TRBJ1-1
D: .
DNA: TGTGCCAGCAGCTTAAGGGGGAGGGGGTACACTGAAGCTTTCTTT
CDR3: CASSLRGRGYTEAFF

V: TRBV4-1
size: .
J: TRBJ2-1
D: TRBD2
DNA: TGCGCCAGCAGCCAAGGGGGACTAGCACGAAATGAGCAGTTCTTC
CDR3: CASSQGGLARNEQFF

V: TRBV21-1
size: few
J: TRBJ1-5
D: .
DNA: TGTGCCAGCAGTAGGGAGGAGGATCAGCCCCAGCATTTT
CDR3: CASSREEDQPQHF

V: TRBV19
size: .
J: TRBJ1-2
D: .
DNA: TGTGCCAGTAGTTTCGGGCTTGATGGCTACACCTTC
CDR3: CASSFGLDGYTF

V: TRBV9
size: once
J: TRBJ1-6
D: TRBD1
DNA: TGTGCCAGCAGCGCACCGGGACAGGGCGGCTCACCCCTCCACTTT
CDR3: CASSAPGQGGSPLHF

V: TRBV5-1
size: .
J: TRBJ2-1
D: .
DNA: TGCGCCAGCAGCTTGGCGGGCCCCCCTGAGTATGAGCAGTTCTTC
CDR3: CASSLAGPPEYEQFF

V: TRBV18
size: .
J: TRBJ1-1
D: .
DNA: TGTGCCAGCTCACCCATGGGACATTTGAACACTGAAGCTTTCTTT
CDR3: CASSPMGHLNTEAFF

V: TRBV5-1
size: .
J: TRBJ1-1
D: .
DNA: TGCGCCAGCAGCGGCGACGGGAACACTGAAGCTTTCTTT
CDR3: CASSGDGNTEAFF

V: TRBV30
size: .
J: TRBJ1-2
D: .
DNA: TGTGCCTGGACGGAAATTCTGGGTTATGGCTACACCTTC
CDR3: CAWTEILGYGYTF

V: TRBV11-3
size: few
J: TRBJ1-1
D: .
DNA: TGTGCCAGCAGCTTAGATCGCGTAGTGAACACTGAAGCTTTCTTT
CDR3: CASSLDRVVNTEAFF

V: TRBV4-1
size: .
J: TRBJ2-6
D: .
DNA: TGCGCCAGCAGCCCCCCCCGGGTCTCTGGGGCCAACGTCCTGACTTTC
CDR3: CASSPPRVSGANVLTF

V: TRBV2
size: .
J: TRBJ1-5
D: TRBD1
DNA: TGTGCCACTGGCCGGGACAGCCAGCCCCAGCATTTT
CDR3: CATGRDSQPQHF

V: TRBV6-5
size: .
J: TRBJ1-1
D: .
DNA: TGTGCCAGCACGAGGACTGTGAACACTGAAGCTTTCTTT
CDR3: CASTRTVNTEAFF

V: TRBV12-3/TRBV12-4
size: .
J: TRBJ2-3
D: .
DNA: TGTGCCAGCAAGATAGGGAACACAGATACGCAGTATTTT
CDR3: CASKIGNTDTQYF

V: TRBV12-3/TRBV12-4
size: .
J: TRBJ1-2
D: .
DNA: TGTGCCAGCACCGGCTCCGGCAGCTATGGCTACACCTTC
CDR3: CASTGSGSYGYTF

V: TRBV4-1
size: .
J: TRBJ2-5
D: TRBD2
DNA: TGCGCCAGCAGCCAAGTCCCAGCGGGGGGGAGGGAGACCCAGTACTTC
CDR3: CASSQVPAGGRETQYF

V: TRBV5-5
size: .
J: TRBJ1-1
D: .
DNA: TGTGCCAGCGCGTTTGGGGGTGGGAACACTGAAGCTTTCTTT
CDR3: CASAFGGGNTEAFF

V: TRBV10-3
size: .
J: TRBJ2-2
D: TRBD2
DNA: TGTGCCATCAGACATGATCTGGGGACTAGCGGGGAGCTGTTTTTT
CDR3: CAIRHDLGTSGELFF

V: TRBV2
size: .
J: TRBJ1-1
D: .
DNA: TGTGCCAGCAGTGAAGTGACAGGCGGATTCAACACTGAAGCTTTCTTT
CDR3: CASSEVTGGFNTEAFF

V: TRBV30
size: .
J: TRBJ1-1
D: .
DNA: TGTGCCTGGAGTGTTGCGAGAAACACTGAAGCTTTCTTT
CDR3: CAWSVARNTEAFF

V: TRBV30
size: once
J: TRBJ1-3
D: .
DNA: TGTGCCTGCAACCCCGTGAGGGGTTCTGGAAACACCATATATTTT
CDR3: CACNPVRGSGNTIYF

V: TRBV10-2
size: .
J: TRBJ1-2
D: .
DNA: TGCGCCAGCAGTGATCAGGGGCCACGAGGGGGCTACACCTTC
CDR3: CASSDQGPRGGYTF

V: TRBV6-5
size: .
J: TRBJ1-5
D: .
DNA: TGTGCCACCTTTGGGTTTGGCCAGTTAAATCAGCCCCAGCATTTT
CDR3: CATFGFGQLNQPQHF

V: TRBV6-5
size: .
J: TRBJ2-1
D: .
DNA: TGTGCCAGCAGTCGTTATAGGGGGTCGAGCAATGAGCAGTTCTTC
CDR3: CASSRYRGSSNEQFF

V: TRBV19
size: few
J: TRBJ1-1
D: .
DNA: TGTGCCAGTAGTGCCAGGGGACAGAACACTGAAGCTTTCTTT
CDR3: CASSARGQNTEAFF

V: TRBV6-5
size: .
J: TRBJ2-5
D: .
DNA: TGTGCCAGCAGGGGGGAGACCCAGTACTTC
CDR3: CASRGETQYF

V: TRBV19
size: .
J: TRBJ1-5
D: .
DNA: TGTGCCAGTAGTATCCGAAGGGCTCAGCCCCAGCATTTT
CDR3: CASSIRRAQPQHF

V: TRBV2
size: .
J: TRBJ1-2
D: .
DNA: TGTGCCAGCCCCTACCGAGCGGGTGGAGCTAACTATGGCTACACCTTC
CDR3: CASPYRAGGANYGYTF

V: TRBV30
size: .
J: TRBJ1-3
D: .
DNA: TGTGCCTGGAGTGGAACATTGAGCTCTGGAAACACCATATATTTT
CDR3: CAWSGTLSSGNTIYF

V: TRBV6-5
size: once
J: TRBJ1-3
D: .
DNA: TGTGCCAGCAGTTACTCATGGGGGAGCGGAAACACCATATATTTT
CDR3: CASSYSWGSGNTIYF

V: TRBV23-1
size: .
J: TRBJ1-5
D: .
DNA: TGCGCCAGCTCCCCAGCCCAGCATTTT
CDR3: CASSPAQHF

V: TRBV5-8
size: .
J: TRBJ1-2
D: .
DNA: TGTGCCAGCAGCCAATGGTCCTGGGGGCGCCCGGACGACTATGGCTACACCTTC
CDR3: CASSQWSWGRPDDYGYTF

V: TRBV20-1
size: .
J: TRBJ2-7
D: .
DNA: TGCAGTGCTAGTCGGGGCCTCTACGAGCAGTACTTC
CDR3: CSASRGLYEQYF

V: TRBV19
size: .
J: TRBJ2-1
D: .
DNA: TGTGCCAGTAGTATTAATACACACGGCCATGAGCAGTTCTTC
CDR3: CASSINTHGHEQFF

V: TRBV5-1
size: .
J: TRBJ1-2
D: .
DNA: TGCGCCAGCAGCTTGGGCAGGTACTCCTATGGCTACACCTTC
CDR3: CASSLGRYSYGYTF

V: TRBV7-2
size: .
J: TRBJ1-2
D: TRBD1
DNA: TGTGCCAGCAGCCCCGGGACAGGGGCGTTCTATGGCTACACCTTC
CDR3: CASSPGTGAFYGYTF

V: TRBV12-3/TRBV12-4
size: .
J: TRBJ2-1
D: .
DNA: TGTGCCAGCAGTTCCCCTGTGGGCGATGAGCAGTTCTTC
CDR3: CASSSPVGDEQFF

V: TRBV29-1
size: .
J: TRBJ2-2
D: .
DNA: TGCAGCGTTGAACAGGGCCGGGCCGGGGAGCTGTTTTTT
CDR3: CSVEQGRAGELFF

V: TRBV18
size: .
J: TRBJ2-1
D: .
DNA: TGTGCCAGCTCACCCCCCCCGGGACATATGATAGTGCAGTTCTTC
CDR3: CASSPPPGHMIVQFF

V: TRBV5-4
size: .
J: TRBJ1-1
D: TRBD1
DNA: TGTGCCAGCAGCCGTGGGGGGACAGAGAACACTGAAGCTTTCTTT
CDR3: CASSRGGTENTEAFF

V: TRBV9
size: .
J: TRBJ2-5
D: TRBD1
DNA: TGTGCCAGCAGCGTAGGACAGGGACCAGGCCAAGAGACCCAGTACTTC
CDR3: CASSVGQGPGQETQYF

V: TRBV5-6
size: .
J: TRBJ2-5
D: .
DNA: TGTGCCAGCAGCTTCAGGGAGACCCAGTACTTC
CDR3: CASSFRETQYF

V: TRBV7-9
size: medium-sized
J: TRBJ1-2
D: .
DNA: TGTGCCAGCAGCTCCGCCCTGACAGGTGGTAGCGGCTACACCTTC
CDR3: CASSSALTGGSGYTF

V: TRBV10-3
size: once
J: TRBJ2-7
D: .
DNA: TGTGCCATCAGTGAGCCCCCAAGAACCCTAGCGACCCCTTCTTACGAGCAGTACTTC
CDR3: CAISEPPRTLATPSYEQYF

V: TRBV30
size: .
J: TRBJ1-1
D: .
DNA: TGTGCCTGGAGTGTAGGATCGCGTCGGCAGTGGAACACTGAAGCTTTCTTT
CDR3: CAWSVGSRRQWNTEAFF

V: TRBV2
size: .
J: TRBJ2-5
D: TRBD2
DNA: TGTGCCAGCAGGGGTCCCGGGACTAGAGGAGAGACCCAGTACTTC
CDR3: CASRGPGTRGETQYF

V: TRBV10-3
size: .
J: TRBJ1-4
D: TRBD1
DNA: TGTGCCGTACAGGGGGCGGATGAAAAACTGTTTTTT
CDR3: CAVQGADEKLFF

V: TRBV6-6
size: .
J: TRBJ2-7
D: .
DNA: TGTGCCAGCAGTTCCGATTTCTACGAGCAGTACTTC
CDR3: CASSSDFYEQYF

V: TRBV7-9
size: .
J: TRBJ1-1
D: .
DNA: TGTGCCAGCAGCTTAGTCGGTCTTCCGAACGCTTTCTTT
CDR3: CASSLVGLPNAFF

V: TRBV19
size: .
J: TRBJ1-1
D: .
DNA: TGTGCCAGTAGCGGGACACTTAACACTGAAGCTTTCTTT
CDR3: CASSGTLNTEAFF

V: TRBV18
size: .
J: TRBJ1-2
D: TRBD1
DNA: TGTGCCAGCTCACCGGGACAGGGGGAGGACTATGGCTACACCTTC
CDR3: CASSPGQGEDYGYTF

V: TRBV5-4
size: .
J: TRBJ1-4
D: .
DNA: TGTGCCAGCAGCCGGGACATGAAGAATGAAAAACTGTTTTTT
CDR3: CASSRDMKNEKLFF

V: TRBV9
size: .
J: TRBJ2-7
D: .
DNA: TGTGCCAGCACCCCCCGGACAGATTCCTACGAGCAGTACTTC
CDR3: CASTPRTDSYEQYF

V: TRBV6-5
size: .
J: TRBJ2-2
D: .
DNA: TGTGCCAGCAGTTACTCGACGAAAGGGGAGCTGTTTTTT
CDR3: CASSYSTKGELFF

V: TRBV4-1
size: .
J: TRBJ1-4
D: .
DNA: TGCGCCAGCAGCCAAGTGGGAGGTTTTAATGAAAAACTGTTTTTT
CDR3: CASSQVGGFNEKLFF

V: TRBV6-6
size: .
J: TRBJ2-5
D: .
DNA: TGTGCCAGCATCCAGGTGGGCCAAGAGACCCAGTACTTC
CDR3: CASIQVGQETQYF